This T cell receptor (beta chain) stems from a study of beta chain features in type 1 diabetes. CDR3 length: 14 residues. Germline V CDR1 and CDR2: MGHDK, SYGVNS. V lost 3 bases and J lost 8, with 16 bases in between. Of the isolated RNA, all was reverse transcribed, and so the sequenced material was expressed TCRB transcripts. About 3.5 million reads per sample on average were obtained from naive, central memory and regulatory T cell samples. Method: immunoSEQ multiplex PCR; TCRdb's copy keeps in-frame clones and lacks some. Among 680,000 or so clones, around 15% were seen once, and the ten largest hold about 0.097%. In its sample, this clone was seen a few times.

The rearrangement links TRBV25-1 to TRBJ1-2; the D gene is possibly TRBD1 (6 bases). This clonotype originated in a man aged 18 to 30 in good health. Sequencing was done on a sample of naive CD4+ T cells from blood. CDR3 DNA: TGTGCCAGCAGTGACCACCGGGGGGCGGGCGGCTACACCTTC. This codes for CASSDHRGAGGYTF.